Detailed here is one TCR beta chain. What it binds is not known. Unique molecular identifiers were in the cDNA, with template-switch universal primer binding. Using its own MiXCR run on the 5' RACE reads, TCRdb lists one record per CDR3 protein. Among a few hundred thousand distinct CDR3 sequences listed, around 9% were seen once. This record comes from a study of identical twins. Study-wide findings and caveats: Cross-sectional statistical analysis was relied on for the conclusions, without the same donors being followed.

CDR3 length: 11 residues. CDR1 and CDR2 from the germline V gene are ENHRY and SYGVKD. V shed 4 bases and J shed 3 bases, with 4 bases lying between them. The material sequenced was naive T cells sorted from blood. V gene TRBV10-3 combines with J gene TRBJ2-7, with D unclear. This clonotype was sampled from a woman aged 45-59 years in good health. The CDR3 sequence is CAISADYEQYF. The CDR3 region has the DNA TGTGCCATCAGTGCAGACTACGAGCAGTACTTC.